This T cell receptor (beta chain) was sequenced in a study of blood T cell repertoires in COVID-19. Whole-study context: Donors in the United States, Italy and Spain gave samples during acute or convalescent COVID-19.

V lost 1 base and J 2 bases, leaving 8 bases between the germline ends. Germline V gene sequence: CDR1 SNHLY, CDR2 FYNNEI. CDR3 size: 14 residues. In the original analysis: Amplification of reference gene primers provided the estimated nucleated cell counts. TCRdb keeps only in-frame clones here, not all; method: immunoSEQ multiplex PCR. V and J calls and clone size are copied from that table; D and trimming were computed from the DNA. Of about 45,000 clones in the sample, about nine tenths are singletons; the top ten hold roughly 6.2%. The chain combines TRBV2 with TRBJ2-5; tentatively, D is TRBD2 (5 bases). Sequencing input: peripheral blood. The sequence came from a human donor in a cohort sampled during active COVID-19. The CDR3, as DNA: TGTGCCAGCAGTGAAGTGTCGGGGCAAGAGACCCAGTACTTC. Amino acid sequence: CASSEVSGQETQYF.